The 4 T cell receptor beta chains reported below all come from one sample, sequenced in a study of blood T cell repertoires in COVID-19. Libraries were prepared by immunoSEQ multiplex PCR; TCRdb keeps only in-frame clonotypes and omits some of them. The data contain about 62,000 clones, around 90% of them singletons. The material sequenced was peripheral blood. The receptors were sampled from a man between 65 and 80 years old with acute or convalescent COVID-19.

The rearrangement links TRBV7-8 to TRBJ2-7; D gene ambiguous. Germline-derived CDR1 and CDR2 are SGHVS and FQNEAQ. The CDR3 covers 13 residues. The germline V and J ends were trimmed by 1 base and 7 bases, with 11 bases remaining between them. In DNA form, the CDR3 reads TGTGCCAGCAGCTTAGGTTCAAACTGGGAGCAGTACTTC. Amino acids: CASSLGSNWEQYF.

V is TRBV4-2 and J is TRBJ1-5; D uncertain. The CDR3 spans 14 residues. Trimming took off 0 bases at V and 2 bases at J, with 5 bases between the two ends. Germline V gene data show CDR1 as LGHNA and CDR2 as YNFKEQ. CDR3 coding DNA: TGTGCCAGCAGCCAAGATGGAGGCAATCAGCCCCAGCATTTT. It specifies CASSQDGGNQPQHF.

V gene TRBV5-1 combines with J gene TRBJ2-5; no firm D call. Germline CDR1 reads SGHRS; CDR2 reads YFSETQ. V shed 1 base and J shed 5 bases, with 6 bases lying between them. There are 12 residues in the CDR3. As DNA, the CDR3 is TGCGCCAGCAGCTTGCGTGTGGAGACCCAGTACTTC. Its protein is CASSLRVETQYF.

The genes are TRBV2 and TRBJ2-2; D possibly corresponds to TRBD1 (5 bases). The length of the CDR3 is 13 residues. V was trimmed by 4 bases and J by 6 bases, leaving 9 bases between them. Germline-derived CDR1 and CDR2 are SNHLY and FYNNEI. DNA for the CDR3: TGTGCCAGCAGTGGGACAAGCTCCGGGGAGCTGTTTTTT. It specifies CASSGTSSGELFF.